This is a list of T cell receptor beta chains from one sample in a study of blood T cell repertoires in COVID-19. Method: immunoSEQ multiplex PCR; TCRdb's copy keeps in-frame clones and lacks some. The sample holds around 190,000 clones, 82% seen once. Sequencing input: peripheral blood. The origin of the receptors is a woman in her sixties or seventies with COVID-19, enrolled during active disease. CDR3s include the opening cysteine and the closing phenylalanine or tryptophan. The D gene is left open where the match is weak. Not all rows give a size; the values are once, few, many and, for expanded clones, a class.

CDR3aa,CDR3nt,v_gene,j_gene,abundance,d_gene
CASSPGQGSYQPQHF,TGTGCCAGCTCACCGGGACAGGGAAGTTACCAGCCCCAGCATTTT,TRBV18,TRBJ1-5,few,TRBD1
CASSVSGEPGNTIYF,TGTGCCAGCAGCGTGTCAGGGGAGCCTGGAAACACCATATATTTT,TRBV9,TRBJ1-3,NA,NA
CASSGGTGRFETQYF,TGTGCCAGCAGTGGAGGGACAGGGCGATTTGAGACCCAGTACTTC,TRBV2,TRBJ2-5,once,TRBD1
CASSYAAGDQPQHF,TGTGCCAGCAGTTACGCGGCAGGGGATCAGCCCCAGCATTTT,TRBV6-5,TRBJ1-5,NA,NA
CASSLTGWRDTQYF,TGTGCCAGCAGTTTAACGGGGTGGAGAGATACGCAGTATTTT,TRBV27,TRBJ2-3,NA,NA
CASSQNPYNEQFF,TGCGCCAGCAGTCAGAATCCGTACAATGAGCAGTTCTTC,TRBV10-2,TRBJ2-1,NA,NA
CASTSQGAHEQYF,TGTGCCAGTACGTCACAGGGGGCCCACGAGCAGTACTTC,TRBV19,TRBJ2-7,NA,TRBD1
CASSVGQGNDQPQHF,TGTGCCAGCAGCGTAGGGCAGGGGAACGATCAGCCCCAGCATTTT,TRBV9,TRBJ1-5,few,NA
CASLWGRQRFGNTIYF,TGTGCCAGCCTTTGGGGTCGACAGCGCTTTGGAAACACCATATATTTT,TRBV2,TRBJ1-3,NA,NA
CSASARVYGYTF,TGCAGTGCTAGTGCCAGGGTCTATGGCTACACCTTC,TRBV20-1,TRBJ1-2,few,NA
CASSLYLGYGYTF,TGCGCCAGCAGCTTGTATCTCGGGTATGGCTACACCTTC,TRBV5-1,TRBJ1-2,NA,NA
CASSLWTSGSSYNEQFF,TGTGCCAGCAGCCTGTGGACTAGCGGGAGCTCCTACAATGAGCAGTTCTTC,TRBV4-2,TRBJ2-1,once,TRBD2
CASRGLAGGGNEQFF,TGTGCCAGTAGGGGACTAGCGGGAGGAGGGAATGAGCAGTTCTTC,TRBV19,TRBJ2-1,NA,TRBD2
CASSTGGNEQFF,TGTGCCAGCAGCACGGGGGGGAATGAGCAGTTCTTC,TRBV12-3/TRBV12-4,TRBJ2-1,NA,TRBD2
CASSTYGQGRFF,TGTGCCAGCAGCACCTATGGACAGGGACGGTTCTTC,TRBV2,TRBJ2-1,NA,TRBD1
CASALPTGAQTQYF,TGTGCCAGCGCCCTACCCACAGGGGCCCAGACCCAGTACTTC,TRBV2,TRBJ2-5,NA,TRBD1
CASSRGTALNYGYTF,TGTGCCAGCAGCCGAGGGACAGCCCTTAACTATGGCTACACCTTC,TRBV6-5,TRBJ1-2,once,TRBD1
CASSRLQGRMNEQYF,TGTGCCAGCAGTCGGTTACAGGGGAGGATGAACGAGCAGTACTTC,TRBV2,TRBJ2-7,NA,NA
CASSESLGVNTEAFF,TGTGCCAGCAGTGAATCTCTAGGGGTAAACACTGAAGCTTTCTTT,TRBV6-1,TRBJ1-1,NA,NA
CASSSAGLAEDTQYF,TGTGCCAGCAGCTCTGCGGGACTAGCGGAGGATACGCAGTATTTT,TRBV7-3,TRBJ2-3,NA,TRBD2
CASSIGRNTEAFF,TGTGCCAGCAGCATTGGGAGAAACACTGAAGCTTTCTTT,TRBV7-3,TRBJ1-1,NA,NA
CASSLMDSRTNYGYTF,TGTGCCAGCAGCTTGATGGACTCCCGAACGAACTATGGCTACACCTTC,TRBV5-5,TRBJ1-2,NA,NA
CASSVDWGATNEKLFF,TGTGCCAGCAGCGTAGATTGGGGAGCAACTAATGAAAAACTGTTTTTT,TRBV9,TRBJ1-4,NA,NA
CASSSTVGNTIYF,TGTGCCAGCAGCAGTACAGTTGGAAACACCATATATTTT,TRBV21-1,TRBJ1-3,NA,NA
CASSFVTSATVYNEQFF,TGTGCCAGCAGCTTTGTGACTAGCGCCACCGTCTACAATGAGCAGTTCTTC,TRBV5-5,TRBJ2-1,NA,TRBD2
CASRPGGFYQPQHF,TGTGCCAGCCGTCCAGGGGGTTTCTATCAGCCCCAGCATTTT,TRBV28,TRBJ1-5,NA,TRBD1
CAWSQTGGEAGGLHEQFF,TGTGCCTGGAGCCAGACAGGGGGTGAAGCGGGAGGTCTCCATGAGCAGTTCTTC,TRBV30,TRBJ2-1,NA,NA
CATSFNTNGEQFF,TGTGCCACCAGCTTCAACACAAATGGTGAGCAGTTCTTC,TRBV7-2,TRBJ2-1,NA,NA
CASSMTNGQGGETQYF,TGTGCCAGTAGTATGACCAATGGACAGGGAGGAGAGACCCAGTACTTC,TRBV19,TRBJ2-5,NA,TRBD1
CASSFNPNRLNTEAFF,TGTGCCAGCAGTTTCAATCCTAACAGATTGAACACTGAAGCTTTCTTT,TRBV28,TRBJ1-1,NA,NA
CASSVDSGPDTQYF,TGTGCCAGCAGCGTAGATAGTGGTCCAGATACGCAGTATTTT,TRBV9,TRBJ2-3,once,NA
CASSYLEETQYF,TGTGCCAGCAGTTACTTAGAAGAGACCCAGTACTTC,TRBV6-6,TRBJ2-5,NA,NA
CASSSRTLTGSQYF,TGTGCCAGCAGCTCGCGTACCTTGACGGGATCGCAGTATTTT,TRBV7-9,TRBJ2-3,NA,NA
CASSLGGSPHEQYF,TGTGCCAGCAGTTTGGGCGGGAGCCCGCACGAGCAGTACTTC,TRBV6-2/TRBV6-3,TRBJ2-7,once,TRBD2
CASSLRGPTEAFF,TGTGCCAGCAGTCTAAGGGGCCCCACTGAAGCTTTCTTT,TRBV28,TRBJ1-1,NA,NA
CAISGFDRGNEQYF,TGTGCCATCAGTGGGTTCGACAGGGGGAACGAGCAGTACTTC,TRBV10-3,TRBJ2-7,many,TRBD1
CASSSNRATNEKLFF,TGTGCCAGCAGTTCCAACAGAGCAACTAATGAAAAACTGTTTTTT,TRBV28,TRBJ1-4,NA,NA
CASSPELNEQYF,TGTGCCAGCTCACCGGAGCTCAACGAGCAGTACTTC,TRBV18,TRBJ2-7,NA,NA
CASSPPGKQTQYF,TGTGCCAGCTCACCTCCAGGGAAGCAGACCCAGTACTTC,TRBV18,TRBJ2-5,NA,NA
CASSPGTVHEQFF,TGTGCCAGCAGCCCAGGGACAGTACATGAGCAGTTCTTC,TRBV7-2,TRBJ2-1,NA,TRBD1